This T cell receptor (beta chain) originates from a study of technical replicates of blood from several donors. CDR1 SGHKS and CDR2 YYEKEE come from the germline V gene (reference sequence). Trimming took off 4 bases at V and 1 base at J, with 5 bases between the two ends. The CDR3 has 13 residues. Repertoires were generated with immunoSEQ multiplex PCR, while TCRdb's copy carries only in-frame clones and drops some. The data show fewer than 100,000 clones, about 91% seen once. Source material: T cells isolated from PBMCs. This chain links TRBV5-5 with TRBJ2-2, with unresolved D. The sequence came from a human donor in good health. The DNA of the CDR3 is TGTGCCAGCAGCACGGGGAACACCGGGGAGCTGTTTTTT. Translating gives CASSTGNTGELFF.